A single sample is the source of the 15 T cell receptor beta chains below, sequenced in a study of read filtering for tumor transcriptome and immune sequencing. From 300 to 450 ng of RNA, a library with molecular barcoded alpha/delta and beta/gamma adaptors was made. TCRdb recomputed calls from the reads with MiXCR, one row per CDR3 protein. The repertoire consists of approximately 150,000 distinct CDR3 sequences, with less than 15% occurring once and the leading ten covering around 8.3%. Sequencing input: a population of CD138-negative cells sorted from bone marrow. The receptors come from a donor at least 40 years old with multiple myeloma.

Of note for this clonotype: Given a much more abundant clone one base away, this may be a read error. This sequence joins TRBV28 and TRBJ1-1, with D tentatively TRBD1 (5 bases). The CDR3 loop spans 13 amino acids. Germline V gene sequence: CDR1 MDHEN, CDR2 SYDVKM. The CDR3 DNA reads as TGTGCCAGCAGCTCGGACTGGACAACTGAAGATTTCTTT. This sequence encodes CASSSDWTTEDFF. Based on the CDR3 plus reference TRBV28 and TRBJ1-1, the full variable domain is DVKVTQSSRYLVKRTGEKVFLECVQDMDHENMFWYRQDPGLGLRLIYFSYDVKMKEKGDIPEGYSVSREKKERFSLILESASTNQTSMYLCASSSDWTTEDFFGQGTRLTVV.

A note on this clonotype: A read error may explain this, as a much larger clone is one base away. The missing conserved phenylalanine or tryptophan at the end of this CDR3 makes a read error likely. The CDR3 bases are TGCGCCAGCAGCCCGGGCCCCATAGATACGCAGTATCTT. This translates into CASSPGPIDTQYL. The chain has TRBV4-3 and TRBJ2-3; no clear D. Germline CDR1 and CDR2: LGHNA and YSLEER. The germline V and J ends were trimmed by 4 bases and 5 bases, with 10 bases remaining between them. The CDR3 is 13 residues long.

This clonotype was observed at least ten times. CDR3 amino acids: CSARSIQGARDTQYF. CDR3 sequence (DNA): TGCAGTGCTAGATCGATACAGGGGGCAAGAGATACGCAGTATTTT. The V gene is TRBV20-1, the J gene TRBJ2-3; 9 bases map to TRBD1. Trimming removed 2 bases from V and 5 bases from J; junction bases left unmatched: 8. Germline assignment: CDR1 DFQATT and CDR2 SNEGSKA (reference sequence). CDR3 size: 15 residues.

This clonotype has a count of ten or more. J is TRBJ2-5 and V is TRBV10-3; D assignment may be TRBD1 or TRBD2 (7 bases each). The germline CDR1 and CDR2 sequences are ENHRY and SYGVKD. The CDR3 length is 15 residues. V was trimmed by 7 bases and J by 1 base, leaving 16 bases between them. The CDR3 bases are TGTGCCATCAACCAGGGAGGGGGCCCCCAAGAGACCCAGTACTTC. Protein sequence: CAINQGGGPQETQYF.

The gene calls are TRBV28 and TRBJ2-6, with 12 bases matching TRBD2. V dropped 6 bases and J dropped 1; count of bases not matched to a gene: 7. Germline V gene lookup returns CDR1 MDHEN and CDR2 SYDVKM. This CDR3 is built from 18 residues. The DNA of the CDR3 is TGTGCCAGCAGCGTCGGACTAGCGGGACTGTCTGGGGCCAACGTCCTGACTTTC. This sequence encodes CASSVGLAGLSGANVLTF.

For this clonotype: Just one base apart from a much larger clone, this may be a read error. The J gene is TRBJ2-2, the V gene TRBV2; tentatively, D is TRBD2 (5 bases). The V gene's germline CDR1 is SNHLY and CDR2 FYNNEI. There are 16 residues in the CDR3. CDR3 DNA sequence: TGTGCCAGCAGTGAAGAGGCAGTAGTGTACACCGGGGAGCTGCTTTTT. It encodes CASSEEAVVYTGELLF.

This clonotype showed up many times. The rearrangement uses TRBV20-1 and TRBJ1-5, with D perhaps matching TRBD1 (6 bases). The CDR3 loop spans 16 amino acids. V dropped 3 bases and J dropped 6 bases, with 21 bases sitting between them. Germline V CDR1 and CDR2: DFQATT, SNEGSKA (reference sequence). The CDR3 DNA reads TGCAGTGCTAGGAAGAGCTCACAGGGAAGATTTCAGCCCCAGCATTTT. Translating gives CSARKSSQGRFQPQHF.

At least ten counts were recorded for this clonotype. The gene calls are TRBV11-2 and TRBJ2-7; the D is unclear. The CDR3 spans 11 residues. The V end lost 5 bases, the J end lost 7 bases, and 9 bases lay between the germline ends. Germline assignment: CDR1 SGHAT and CDR2 FQNNGV. The CDR3 is CASSLAREQYF. CDR3 DNA sequence: TGTGCCAGCAGCCTCGCTAGAGAGCAGTACTTC.

In its sample, this clonotype was seen many times. V usage is TRBV7-9 and J usage is TRBJ2-3; D is unresolved. Germline V gene data show CDR1 as SEHNR and CDR2 as FQNEAQ (reference sequence). Trimming took off 3 bases at V and 6 bases at J, with 10 bases between the two ends. This CDR3 is 13 amino acids long. As DNA, the CDR3 is TGTGCCAGCAGCTTCTCGGTCGAGGATACGCAGTATTTT. This translates into CASSFSVEDTQYF.

This clonotype has ten or more counts. The V gene is TRBV12-3 or TRBV12-4, the J gene TRBJ2-3, with D hard to call. The CDR3 extends over 11 amino acids. Trimming removed 8 bases at V and 6 bases at J, with 9 bases between. DNA for the CDR3: TGTGCCAGCGCAGGACGGGATACGCAGTATTTT. Translation: CASAGRDTQYF.

This clonotype was seen only a few times. The chain employs TRBV2 and TRBJ2-2; maybe TRBD1 (5 bases). Trimming shortened V by 6 bases and J by 2 bases, and 10 bases separated the two germline ends. CDR1 SNHLY and CDR2 FYNNEI come from the germline V gene. This CDR3 comprises 14 residues. In DNA, the CDR3 is TGTGCCAGCAGCAAGACAGTTAACACCGGGGAGCTGTTTTTT. Protein: CASSKTVNTGELFF.

This clonotype was counted at least ten times. The chain links TRBV7-2 to TRBJ2-7; 10 bases map to TRBD2. V shed 4 bases, J shed 7 bases, and the junction held 13 bases outside the gene matches. CDR3 length equals 16 residues. Germline CDR1 reads SGHTA; CDR2 reads FQGNSA. The CDR3 reads CASSSPRLAGAREQYF. The CDR3 DNA sequence: TGTGCCAGCAGCTCCCCACGGCTAGCGGGAGCTCGAGAGCAGTACTTC.

Points on this clonotype: A much larger clone lies one base from this, so it may be a read error. The chain links TRBV4-3 to TRBJ2-1; 8 positions agree with TRBD2. The CDR3 loop spans 16 amino acids. V trimming: 1 base; J trimming: 7 bases; junction bases outside the gene matches: 9. CDR1 and CDR2 from the germline V gene are LGHNA and YSLEER. The CDR3 sequence is CASSQVKLAERNEQFF. DNA for the CDR3: TGCGCCAGCAGCCAAGTAAAACTAGCGGAGAGGAATGAGCAGTTCTTC.

This clonotype came up many times. V and J are TRBV14 and TRBJ1-1, with 8 bases matching TRBD1. Trimming cost V 6 bases and J 0 bases; bases outside gene matches: 9. The CDR3 has 16 amino acids. Germline CDR1 and CDR2: SGHDN and FVKESK. CDR3 coding DNA: TGTGCCAGCAGTCGAGACAGGGGAGGTCTGAACACTGAAGCTTTCTTT. It specifies CASSRDRGGLNTEAFF.

As for this clonotype: This clone may be a read error of a much larger clone one base away. The conserved phenylalanine or tryptophan normally closing the CDR3 is absent here, so this likely arose from a read error. The rearrangement joins TRBV7-9 to TRBJ1-1; D call uncertain. The germline V gene encodes CDR1 SEHNR and CDR2 FQNEAQ (reference sequence). The CDR3 has 14 amino acids. V was cut by 1 base and J by 0 bases, with 6 bases left in between. CDR3 sequence: CASSLEGMNTEAFL. As DNA, the CDR3 is TGTGCCAGCAGCTTAGAAGGGATGAACACTGAAGCTTTCCTT.